The clone carrying this T cell receptor beta chain was recorded once. Its antigen is unidentified. This sample was taken from a study of T cell responses to AZD1222 COVID-19 vaccine. Findings of the study overall: An increase in Spike-specific TCR breadth and depth was observed after two AZD1222 doses. Females made up more of the donors, who were largely white British, and clonal diversity may have come out too low. Dominant CD4 TCR responses targeted spike regions 160-218 and 743-854. The study identified only 6 or 7 AZD1222 recipients as seropositive at baseline.

The method was immunoSEQ multiplex PCR; TCRdb's version includes in-frame clones alone and lacks a portion of them. The data contain over 110,000 clones, 85% to 95% of them singletons. The V segment lost 2 bases and the J segment 0 bases; nucleotides outside the gene matches: 3. The CDR3 covers 15 residues. Germline loops: CDR1 LGHNA, CDR2 YSLEER. The receptor was isolated from an adult who received the AZD1222 COVID-19 vaccine. This sequence joins TRBV4-3 and TRBJ1-2, with TRBD1 identical over 7 bases. Source: peripheral blood, taken 28 days after the second AZD1222 dose. CDR3 sequence (DNA): TGCGCCAGCAGCCAACCGGGACAGTCTAACTATGGCTACACCTTC. Protein: CASSQPGQSNYGYTF.